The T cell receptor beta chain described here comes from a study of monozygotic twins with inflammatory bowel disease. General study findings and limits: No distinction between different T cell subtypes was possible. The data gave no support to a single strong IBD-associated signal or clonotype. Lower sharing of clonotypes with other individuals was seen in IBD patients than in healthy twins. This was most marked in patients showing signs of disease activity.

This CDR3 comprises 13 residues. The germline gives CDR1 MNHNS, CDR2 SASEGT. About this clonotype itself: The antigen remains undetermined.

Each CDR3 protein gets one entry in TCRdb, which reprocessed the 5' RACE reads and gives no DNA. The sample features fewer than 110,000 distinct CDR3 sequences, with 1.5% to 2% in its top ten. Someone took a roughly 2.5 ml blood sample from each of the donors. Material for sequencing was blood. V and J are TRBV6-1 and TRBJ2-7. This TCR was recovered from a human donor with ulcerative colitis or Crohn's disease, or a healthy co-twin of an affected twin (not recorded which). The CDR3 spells CASTVLHNYEQYF.